This TCR beta chain was sequenced during a study of blood T cell repertoires in COVID-19. Study-level information: The analysed material was cDNA or gDNA that came from T cells, B-cell-depleted T cells, or PBMCs.

Per the original data handling: Amplification of reference gene primers provided the estimated nucleated cell counts. TCRdb's table, derived via immunoSEQ multiplex PCR, lists solely in-frame clones and lacks some. The DNA was the basis for D and trimming; V, J and clone size are from that table. The data show around 100,000 clones, with around four fifths seen just once and 0.83% held by the top ten. V lost 0 bases to trimming and J lost 1 base, with 10 bases between them. The CDR3 is 15 amino acids. Germline CDR1 reads SGHNT; CDR2 reads YYREEE (reference sequence). The chain is built from TRBV5-4 and TRBJ1-1, with D tentatively TRBD1 (5 bases). What was sequenced was peripheral blood. The source of this sequence is a woman in her 70s with acute or convalescent COVID-19. CDR3 region: CASSLGGTSNTEAFF. CDR3 in DNA: TGTGCCAGCAGCTTGGGGGGGACTTCGAACACTGAAGCTTTCTTT.